This record covers a single T cell receptor (beta chain). Its target is unknown. This sample stems from a study of OX40 agonist ivuxolimab in advanced cancers. V lost 1 base and J lost 2, with 9 bases in between. This CDR3 comprises 14 residues. Germline-derived CDR1 and CDR2 are SGDLS and YYNGEE. General study points: No antigen was identified for the clonally expanded peripheral T cells.

Data came from immunoSEQ multiplex PCR; TCRdb stores just in-frame clones and leaves some out. The profile shows just over 50,000 clones, 65% to 85% of them singletons. This material consisted of CD4+ or CD8+ T cells sorted from blood, taken in a trial of the OX40 agonist ivuxolimab. The source of this sequence is an adult with an advanced solid tumor such as melanoma, head and neck, liver or kidney cancer. V and J are TRBV9 and TRBJ2-5; D ambiguous. CDR3 in amino acids: CASSVSSTQETQYF. CDR3 nucleotides: TGTGCCAGCAGCGTATCGTCGACTCAAGAGACCCAGTACTTC.